The T cell receptor (beta chain) under discussion was sequenced for a study of blood T cell repertoires in COVID-19. The CDR3 has 14 residues. Looked up from germline, CDR1 is LNHDA and CDR2 is SQIVND (reference sequence). V was cut by 3 bases and J by 5 bases, with 14 bases left in between. Only in-frame clones appear in the TCRdb table, and some are missing; sequencing was by immunoSEQ multiplex PCR. The data hold approximately 300,000 clones, with roughly 90% observed a single time. The sequenced sample was PBMCs or T cells enriched from blood (not recorded which). This chain uses TRBV19 with TRBJ2-7; TRBD2 is a possible D gene (6 bases). This clonotype was sampled from a woman in her twenties or thirties who had been exposed to COVID-19. In DNA form, the CDR3 reads TGTGCCAGTAGTATGGGGGGTTCAGGGAACGAGCAGTACTTC. Its protein is CASSMGGSGNEQYF.